The next 14 T cell receptor beta chains were all read from a single sample in a study of cytomegalovirus exposure and HLA in healthy donors. Primers included in the PCR were 60 Vbeta and 13 Jbeta primers. The method was immunoSEQ multiplex PCR; TCRdb's version includes in-frame clones alone and lacks a portion of them. The table shows 150,000 to 200,000 clones, with 79% occurring only once. Sequencing was carried out using PBMCs. The receptors originated from a woman in her twenties or thirties in good health and CMV-seropositive.

The table lists this clone with a few counts. The chain employs TRBV6-5 and TRBJ1-2, with D possibly TRBD1 on 6 matching bases. Germline assignment: CDR1 MNHEY and CDR2 SVGAGI. V was shortened by 6 bases and J by 8 bases, with 16 bases between the two germline ends. The CDR3 contains 13 residues. DNA for the CDR3: TGTGCCAGCAGGAACAGGGTCACATTGGGCTACACCTTC. Translation gives CASRNRVTLGYTF.

This clone was found a few times. CDR3 sequence: CASTAGTGEVGELFF. CDR3 nucleotides: TGTGCCAGCACTGCCGGGACAGGGGAGGTCGGGGAGCTGTTTTTT. This sequence joins TRBV6-5 and TRBJ2-2, with 10 bases identical to TRBD1. The CDR3 extends over 15 amino acids. The germline CDR1 and CDR2 sequences are MNHEY and SVGAGI. Trimming took 7 bases from V and 7 from J; bases not matched to a gene: 9.

The chain carries TRBV10-2 and TRBJ1-1; 8 bases match TRBD1. Trimming cost V 3 bases and J 5 bases; bases outside gene matches: 5. Per germline, CDR1 WSHSY and CDR2 SAAADI. The CDR3 runs 14 residues. CDR3 sequence (DNA): TGCGCCAGCAGTGACAACAGGGGGATTACTGAAGCTTTCTTT. The encoded protein is CASSDNRGITEAFF.

The chain carries TRBV7-9 and TRBJ2-1; TRBD2 agrees at 8 bases. With V trimmed by 5 bases and J by 4 bases, 4 bases remained unmatched. The germline V gene has CDR1 SEHNR and CDR2 FQNEAQ (reference sequence). The CDR3 extends over 14 amino acids. The CDR3 region is CASSQGLGYNEQFF. The DNA of the CDR3 is TGTGCCAGCAGCCAGGGACTAGGGTACAATGAGCAGTTCTTC.

The gene calls are TRBV14 and TRBJ2-5, with a tentative D call TRBD1 (6 bases). Germline loops: CDR1 SGHDN, CDR2 FVKESK. The CDR3 contains 16 residues. V lost 2 bases to trimming and J lost 5 bases, with 18 bases between them. CDR3 sequence: CASSQFQGRGKETQYF. The CDR3 DNA follows: TGTGCCAGCAGCCAATTCCAGGGGAGAGGGAAGGAGACCCAGTACTTC. The whole variable domain, remainder taken from reference TRBV14 and TRBJ2-5, is EAGVTQFPSHSVIEKGQTVTLRCDPISGHDNLYWYRRVMGKEIKFLLHFVKESKQDESGMPNNRFLAERTGGTYSTLKVQPAELEDSGVYFCASSQFQGRGKETQYFGPGTRLLVL.

The chain combines TRBV6-6 with TRBJ2-7, with D perhaps TRBD1 (5 bases). V lost 5 bases and J 6 bases, leaving 8 bases between the germline ends. Germline assignment: CDR1 MNHNY and CDR2 SVGAGI (reference sequence). This CDR3 has 11 residues. The CDR3 loop reads CASSPGSEQYF. CDR3 in DNA: TGTGCCAGCAGTCCAGGGTCCGAGCAGTACTTC.

The chain has TRBV7-8 and TRBJ2-5; TRBD2 matches 9 bases. The DNA matches TRBJ2-7 better at its end, which makes the J call doubtful. Germline CDR1 reads SGHVS; CDR2 reads FQNEAQ. The CDR3 contains 18 residues. CDR3 region: CASSLAGSSGRKSYEQYF. The CDR3 DNA reads as TGTGCCAGCAGCTTAGCAGGCAGTAGCGGGAGAAAGTCCTACGAGCAGTACTTC.

J is TRBJ2-7 and V is TRBV4-2, with 11 nucleotides matching TRBD2. V lost 0 bases to trimming and J lost 3 bases; unmatched junction nucleotides: 4. From germline, CDR1 is LGHNA and CDR2 YNFKEQ. The CDR3 length is 16 residues. CDR3 amino acids: CASSQETSGDGYEQYF. The CDR3 DNA is TGTGCCAGCAGCCAAGAGACTAGCGGGGATGGCTACGAGCAGTACTTC.

The chain's CDR3 is CASSLGLVLPDTQYF. CDR3 sequence (DNA): TGTGCCAGCAGCCTTGGACTAGTTCTCCCAGATACGCAGTATTTT. The V and J genes are TRBV5-5 and TRBJ2-3, with 7 nucleotides matching TRBD2. The V segment lost 4 bases and the J segment 4 bases; nucleotides outside the gene matches: 9. Germline lookup yields CDR1 SGHKS and CDR2 YYEKEE (reference sequence). The CDR3 extends over 15 amino acids.

The chain carries TRBV7-2 and TRBJ2-7, with D possibly being TRBD2 (5 bases). The V gene lost 1 base and the J gene lost 6 bases, with 19 bases spanning the gap. The CDR3 contains 16 residues. CDR1 and CDR2 from the germline V gene are SGHTA and FQGNSA. The CDR3: CASSLVGGVGQAEQYF. CDR3 nucleotides: TGTGCCAGCAGCTTAGTCGGAGGCGTTGGGCAAGCCGAGCAGTACTTC.

V is TRBV6-5 and J is TRBJ2-1; 9 nucleotides line up with TRBD1. V dropped 6 bases and J dropped 7; count of bases not matched to a gene: 7. CDR3 length: 14 residues. The germline V gene has CDR1 MNHEY and CDR2 SVGAGI. The CDR3 DNA is TGTGCCAGCAGCCAACAGGGGGCGAGAAATGAGCAGTTCTTC. It yields the protein CASSQQGARNEQFF.

This chain connects TRBV11-2 to TRBJ2-2; 10 positions match TRBD1. The CDR3 has 14 residues. Germline V CDR1 and CDR2: SGHAT, FQNNGV. The trim removed 5 bases at V and 8 bases at J, leaving 5 bases unmatched. The CDR3 DNA sequence: TGTGCCAGCAGCCTAAGACAGGGGGCAGGGGAGCTGTTTTTT. Translated, it gives CASSLRQGAGELFF.

The chain is built from TRBV5-4 and TRBJ2-7, with a tentative D call TRBD1 (6 bases). Germline CDR1 and CDR2: SGHNT and YYREEE (reference sequence). CDR3 length: 13 residues. V gave up 0 bases and J gave up 4 bases, with 8 bases separating them. The CDR3 DNA reads TGTGCCAGCAGCTTGGGGGGACATTACGAGCAGTACTTC. The encoded protein is CASSLGGHYEQYF.

The rearrangement uses TRBV2 and TRBJ1-2; 8 bases fit TRBD1. CDR1 is SNHLY and CDR2 is FYNNEI in the germline V gene. CDR3 size: 14 residues. The J segment lost 8 bases and the V segment lost 6 bases, leaving 11 bases of the junction unmatched. The CDR3 sequence: CASRSDRGISGYTF. The CDR3 DNA is TGTGCCAGCAGATCAGACAGGGGCATATCGGGCTACACCTTC.